The 20 T cell receptor beta chains given below trace back to one sample, sequenced in a study of cytomegalovirus exposure and HLA in healthy donors. The PCR was carried out with 60 Vbeta primers and 13 Jbeta primers. The assay was immunoSEQ multiplex PCR, and TCRdb's table has in-frame clones only and misses some. This sample yields more than 95,000 clones, of which around 60% are seen a single time; about 3.5% belongs to the top ten. Sequencing used PBMCs. The receptors here all came from a woman aged 50 to 65 in good health and CMV-seronegative.

This clone was detected a few times. The rearrangement links TRBV28 to TRBJ2-4; 8 bases are shared with TRBD2. The CDR3 extends over 12 amino acids. After removal of 6 bases from V and 8 bases from J, the junction contained 3 bases not matched to a gene. CDR1 is MDHEN and CDR2 is SYDVKM in the germline V gene. The CDR3 DNA follows: TGTGCCAGCAGAATTAGCGGGGACATTCAGTACTTC. This encodes CASRISGDIQYF.

The chain combines TRBV4-1 with TRBJ1-1; possibly TRBD1 for D (5 bases). V shed 0 bases and J shed 9 bases, with 26 bases lying between them. CDR3 length: 18 amino acids. CDR1 and CDR2 from the germline V gene are MGHRA and YSYEKL. CDR3 loop: CASSQEVPLGGPGSKAFF. Written as DNA, the CDR3 is TGCGCCAGCAGCCAAGAAGTCCCTTTGGGGGGACCGGGTTCTAAAGCTTTCTTT.

The chain joins TRBV27 to TRBJ2-1; 7 nucleotides agree with TRBD1. V trimming: 6 bases; J trimming: 8 bases; junction bases outside the gene matches: 7. There are 13 residues in the CDR3. CDR1 and CDR2 (germline): MNHEY, SMNVEV (reference sequence). The CDR3 sequence: CASRTGNWDEQFF. CDR3 sequence (DNA): TGTGCCAGCAGGACAGGGAATTGGGATGAGCAGTTCTTC.

CDR3 nucleotide sequence: TGTGCCAGCAGGAAAGCGGGCCAGGGAAATGAGCAGTACTTC. It yields the protein CASRKAGQGNEQYF. This chain joins TRBV13 and TRBJ2-7, with D possibly being TRBD2 (6 bases). This CDR3 has 14 residues. Germline loops: CDR1 PRHDT, CDR2 FYEKMQ (reference sequence). V lost 6 bases and J 7 bases, leaving 19 bases between the germline ends.

A few counts support this clone. The junction and the germline gene differ at one end; a read error may be behind it. The genes are TRBV2 and TRBJ1-6; D is undetermined. Germline V gene lookup returns CDR1 SNHLY and CDR2 FYNNEI. This CDR3 is built from 13 residues. In DNA form, the CDR3 reads TGTGCCAGCAGACAGCCCTACAATTCACCCCTCCACTTT. Translating gives CASRQPYNSPLHF.

V gene TRBV11-3 combines with J gene TRBJ2-7; D is unclear. CDR1 is SGHNT, CDR2 YENEEA, per germline. CDR3 length: 15 residues. Trimming shortened V by 5 bases and J by 3 bases, and 17 bases separated the two germline ends. The CDR3 is CASSPSVVASYEQYF. In DNA form, the CDR3 reads TGTGCCAGCAGCCCGAGCGTTGTGGCTAGCTACGAGCAGTACTTC.

Only a few counts were recorded for this clone. The gene calls are TRBV19 and TRBJ1-2; 11 bases map to TRBD1. Losses at the gene ends were 3 bases for V and 7 bases for J; bases not matched to a gene: 4. The CDR3 totals 14 residues. The germline V gene encodes CDR1 LNHDA and CDR2 SQIVND (reference sequence). CDR3 region: CASSMRTGGGGYTF. The CDR3 DNA follows: TGTGCCAGTAGTATGAGGACAGGGGGCGGTGGCTACACCTTC.

J is TRBJ1-2 and V is TRBV19; 9 positions match TRBD1. The length of the CDR3 is 15 residues. Germline V gives CDR1 LNHDA, CDR2 SQIVND (reference sequence). With 7 bases clipped from V and 2 bases from J, the junction kept 8 bases outside the gene matches. Here the CDR3 DNA reads TGTGCCAGTACTCCCGGGACAGGGACAAACTATGGCTACACCTTC. This translates into CASTPGTGTNYGYTF.

A word on this clone: This sample also contains other DNA sequences that code for the same CDR3. The V call is TRBV18, the J call TRBJ2-5, with no clear D. Germline V gene data show CDR1 as KGHSH and CDR2 as LQKENI. V was clipped by 3 bases and J by 5 bases, with 4 bases between them. This CDR3 comprises 11 residues. The CDR3 sequence: CASSPQETQYF. DNA of the CDR3: TGTGCCAGCTCACCTCAGGAGACCCAGTACTTC.

This rearrangement joins TRBV6-5 to TRBJ2-3; tentative D call: TRBD1 (5 bases). This CDR3 spans 14 amino acids. Trimming left V 0 bases short and J 2 bases short, with 6 bases between. The germline V gene has CDR1 MNHEY and CDR2 SVGAGI. The CDR3 sequence: CASSYSGVTDTQYF. In nucleotides, the CDR3 is TGTGCCAGCAGTTACTCAGGGGTCACAGATACGCAGTATTTT.

This clone appeared a few times. The rearrangement links TRBV7-3 to TRBJ2-7, with 7 bases aligning to TRBD2. Germline V gene lookup returns CDR1 SGHTA and CDR2 FQGTGA. The trim removed 5 bases at V and 3 bases at J, leaving 13 bases unmatched. The CDR3 runs 16 residues. CDR3 residues: CASSQPQTSSFYEQYF. CDR3 DNA sequence: TGTGCCAGCAGCCAACCTCAGACTAGCTCCTTCTACGAGCAGTACTTC.

This clone was observed a few times. CDR3 nucleotide sequence: TGCGCCAGCAGCCAAGGTACCGGGACAGGATACAATGAGCAGTTCTTC. It is translated as CASSQGTGTGYNEQFF. The chain employs TRBV4-1 and TRBJ2-1, with 8 bases that match TRBD1. The V gene's germline CDR1 is MGHRA and CDR2 YSYEKL. With 1 base clipped from V and 4 bases from J, the junction kept 6 bases outside the gene matches. This CDR3 region has 16 residues.

This clone was seen only a few times. The V gene is TRBV2, the J gene TRBJ2-7, with D perhaps matching TRBD2 (5 bases). The germline CDR1 and CDR2 sequences are SNHLY and FYNNEI. This CDR3 spans 14 amino acids. The V end was cut by 7 bases, the J end by 1 base, with 14 bases between. CDR3 DNA: TGTGCCAGCACCGAACGGGGTCTATCCTACGAGCAGTACTTC. The encoded protein is CASTERGLSYEQYF. Together with reference TRBV2 and TRBJ2-7, the CDR3 gives the full variable domain: EPEVTQTPSHQVTQMGQEVILRCVPISNHLYFYWYRQILGQKVEFLVSFYNNEISEKSEIFDDQFSVERPDGSNFTLKIRSTKLEDSAMYFCASTERGLSYEQYFGPGTRLTVT.

This rearrangement joins TRBV2 to TRBJ2-1, with 8 bases identical to TRBD1. The V gene's germline CDR1 is SNHLY and CDR2 FYNNEI. The CDR3 is 15 residues long. Unmatched junction bases numbered 5, after V lost 3 bases and J lost 4 bases. The chain's CDR3 is CASSDQGANYNEQFF. CDR3 sequence (DNA): TGTGCCAGCAGTGATCAGGGGGCGAATTACAATGAGCAGTTCTTC.

V is TRBV7-8 and J is TRBJ1-1; D is ambiguous. Germline V lookup: CDR1 SGHVS, CDR2 FQNEAQ. Trimming shortened V by 3 bases and J by 1 base, and 6 bases separated the two germline ends. This CDR3 has 13 residues. The CDR3: CASSFSGNTEAFF. DNA for the CDR3: TGTGCCAGCAGCTTTTCCGGGAACACTGAAGCTTTCTTT.

The chain couples TRBV27 to TRBJ2-1; 7 bases are shared with TRBD1. Losses at the gene ends were 6 bases for V and 10 bases for J; bases not matched to a gene: 12. Germline V gives CDR1 MNHEY, CDR2 SMNVEV (reference sequence). CDR3 size: 14 residues. DNA for the CDR3: TGTGCCAGCAGAGCAACCGGGACAGATAGGGAGCAGTTCTTC. Protein: CASRATGTDREQFF.

This chain joins TRBV20-1 and TRBJ1-4; D call uncertain. CDR1 and CDR2 from the germline V gene are DFQATT and SNEGSKA (reference sequence). The CDR3 has 11 amino acids. The CDR3 DNA reads as TGCATCGGGTCGGCTAATGAAAAACTGTTTTTT. Translated: CIGSANEKLFF.

V is TRBV7-9 and J is TRBJ2-7; 14 positions match TRBD2. The V gene end was trimmed by 1 base and the J gene end by 6 bases; junction bases not matched to a gene: 2. In germline, CDR1 is SEHNR, CDR2 FQNEAQ (reference sequence). CDR3 length: 15 amino acids. The CDR3 region has the DNA TGTGCCAGCAGCTTAGAGGGACTAGCGGGAGCCGAGCAGTACTTC. The encoded protein is CASSLEGLAGAEQYF.

The J gene is TRBJ2-1, the V gene TRBV25-1; 10 positions agree with TRBD2. V was pared by 1 base and J by 7 bases, with 7 bases of the junction left unmatched. This CDR3 region has 16 residues. The V gene's germline CDR1 is MGHDK and CDR2 SYGVNS. CDR3 nucleotides: TGTGCCAGCAGTGAATTTAGAGCGGGAGGGCAAAATGAGCAGTTCTTC. It encodes CASSEFRAGGQNEQFF.

The J gene is TRBJ1-6, the V gene TRBV4-3; TRBD1 aligns across 7 bases. V gave up 2 bases and J gave up 5 bases; unmatched junction bases: 9. The CDR3 loop spans 17 amino acids. CDR1 LGHNA and CDR2 YSLEER come from the germline V gene. CDR3 sequence: CASSQSGQNTDNSPLHF. CDR3 DNA sequence: TGCGCCAGCAGCCAATCGGGACAGAATACGGATAATTCACCCCTCCACTTT.